This T cell receptor beta chain was obtained from a study of cytomegalovirus exposure and HLA in healthy donors. Germline V lookup: CDR1 SEHNR, CDR2 FQNEAQ (reference sequence). The CDR3 totals 16 residues. The V gene lost 5 bases and the J gene lost 3 bases, with 20 bases spanning the gap. In the PCR, 60 Vbeta and 13 Jbeta primers were used. Sequenced by immunoSEQ multiplex PCR; TCRdb stores in-frame clones only, minus some. This table has about 110,000 clones, more than 65% appearing once. Specimen: PBMCs. The clonotype was recovered from a man aged 30 to 39 in good health and CMV-seronegative. The V gene is TRBV7-9, the J gene TRBJ2-7; D gene unclear. The CDR3 nucleotides are TGTGCCAGCAGCATGGGTTTGACGACTGATAGCTACGAGCAGTACTTC. Translation gives CASSMGLTTDSYEQYF.